This T cell receptor beta chain was recorded in a study of Ad26.COV2.S vaccination and SARS-CoV-2 variants. Trimming stripped 6 bases from V and 6 bases from J, with 14 bases between. CDR1 is MNHEY and CDR2 is SMNVEV in the germline V gene (reference sequence). The CDR3 runs 13 residues. Assay: immunoSEQ multiplex PCR; the TCRdb copy retains only in-frame clones and omits some. In the table there are some 180,000 clones, 87% of which are singletons. The V gene is TRBV27, the J gene TRBJ1-1, with D perhaps TRBD1 (5 bases). This clonotype originated in a human donor who had recovered from COVID-19. Here the sequenced sample was peripheral blood, taken after recovery from COVID-19. The CDR3 is CASSLGGRPEAFF. The CDR3 DNA reads TGTGCCAGCAGCCTCGGGGGGAGGCCTGAAGCTTTCTTT.